The 29 T cell receptor beta chains in this list originate from one sample, sequenced in a study of memory CD4+ T cells and cytomegalovirus serostatus. Single viable CD3+CD4+CD8-CD45RO+ cells were sorted as the memory CD4+ T cells. TCRdb's copy holds only in-frame clones and misses some; the assay was immunoSEQ multiplex PCR. The sample carries about 41,000 clones, about three quarters recorded once. The specimen sequenced was memory CD4+ T cells from blood. Source of these receptors: an adult in good health and CMV-seronegative.

The chain is built from TRBV19 and TRBJ2-1; the match to TRBD2 covers 8 bases. CDR3 length: 19 amino acids. With V trimmed by 4 bases and J by 0 bases, 14 bases remained unmatched. Germline CDR1 and CDR2: LNHDA and SQIVND (reference sequence). The CDR3 DNA reads TGTGCCAGTAGTAGGGCCCTCAGCGGGAGATACAGCTCCTACAATGAGCAGTTCTTC. Translating gives CASSRALSGRYSSYNEQFF.

The chain employs TRBV6-6 and TRBJ2-7, with D perhaps TRBD1 (5 bases). Germline values: CDR1 MNHNY, CDR2 SVGAGI (reference sequence). The length of the CDR3 is 15 residues. V dropped 6 bases and J dropped 5 bases, with 20 bases sitting between them. CDR3 DNA sequence: TGTGCCAGCAGGACGGAGACAGCCTTGTCCGACGAGCAGTACTTC. Translated, it gives CASRTETALSDEQYF.

The chain combines TRBV30 with TRBJ1-1, with D unclear. The V end lost 5 bases, the J end lost 4 bases, and 14 bases lay between the germline ends. Germline assignment: CDR1 GTSNPN and CDR2 SVGIG (reference sequence). This CDR3 is built from 13 residues. CDR3 residues: CAWAAGRSTEAFF. Written as DNA, the CDR3 is TGTGCCTGGGCAGCGGGCAGGAGCACTGAAGCTTTCTTT.

By its share, this clone is medium-sized. This sequence joins TRBV19 and TRBJ2-4; 10 nucleotides align to TRBD1. This CDR3 region has 15 residues. The V segment lost 4 bases and the J segment 7 bases; nucleotides outside the gene matches: 7. Per germline, CDR1 LNHDA and CDR2 SQIVND (reference sequence). The CDR3 region has the DNA TGTGCCAGTAGTAGATCCGGGACAGGGGATAACATTCAGTACTTC. Encoded protein: CASSRSGTGDNIQYF.

The chain's CDR3 is CSVSAGYGNTIYF. The CDR3 coding sequence is TGCAGCGTTTCGGCGGGATACGGAAACACCATATATTTT. V gene TRBV29-1 combines with J gene TRBJ1-3; D is undetermined. V lost 5 bases to trimming and J lost 4 bases, with 12 bases between them. The germline V gene encodes CDR1 SQVTM and CDR2 ANQGSEA. The CDR3 sequence is 13 residues long.

The rearrangement joins TRBV7-9 to TRBJ1-2; 8 bases fit TRBD1. V lost 4 bases and J lost 4; bases outside the gene matches: 8. This CDR3 has 15 residues. Germline values: CDR1 SEHNR, CDR2 FQNEAQ (reference sequence). The CDR3 is CASSSDRGRGYGYTF. The CDR3 region has the DNA TGTGCCAGCAGCTCAGACAGGGGAAGGGGCTATGGCTACACCTTC.

The rearrangement uses TRBV6-1 and TRBJ1-5; the D gene is possibly TRBD1 (6 bases). The CDR3 has 13 residues. Trimming removed 8 bases from V and 3 bases from J, with 11 bases in between. Germline CDR1 MNHNS, CDR2 SASEGT. Here the CDR3 reads CASATGNNQPQHF. In DNA form, the CDR3 reads TGTGCCAGCGCAACAGGGAACAATCAGCCCCAGCATTTT.

J is TRBJ2-7 and V is TRBV7-8, with TRBD2 matching over 9 bases. CDR1 and CDR2 (germline): SGHVS, FQNEAQ. The CDR3 extends over 16 amino acids. The trim removed 10 bases at V and 6 bases at J, leaving 19 bases unmatched. CDR3 loop: CAISPTKGGAGGEQYF. The CDR3 DNA sequence: TGTGCCATCTCCCCTACAAAGGGCGGAGCGGGAGGCGAGCAGTACTTC.

This clone was observed a handful of times. The chain uses TRBV28 and TRBJ2-3; D gene uncertain. Germline lookup yields CDR1 MDHEN and CDR2 SYDVKM. This CDR3 spans 16 amino acids. V was shortened by 3 bases and J by 2 bases, with 15 bases between the two germline ends. CDR3 bases: TGTGCCAGCAGTTTCCGCTCGAAGCCCCCCACAGATACGCAGTATTTT. This sequence encodes CASSFRSKPPTDTQYF. Full variable domain (rest looked up from reference TRBV28 and TRBJ2-3): DVKVTQSSRYLVKRTGEKVFLECVQDMDHENMFWYRQDPGLGLRLIYFSYDVKMKEKGDIPEGYSVSREKKERFSLILESASTNQTSMYLCASSFRSKPPTDTQYFGPGTRLTVL.

The J gene is TRBJ1-1, the V gene TRBV9, with unresolved D. The ends were cut back, 0 bases at V and 3 bases at J, with 9 bases in the middle. Germline V gives CDR1 SGDLS, CDR2 YYNGEE. The CDR3 length is 14 residues. The CDR3 DNA reads as TGTGCCAGCAGCGTAGGAGGGAGGGACACTGAAGCTTTCTTT. It yields the protein CASSVGGRDTEAFF.

The rearrangement uses TRBV5-1 and TRBJ1-1; possibly TRBD1 for D (6 bases). The germline gives CDR1 SGHRS, CDR2 YFSETQ. Trimming removed 3 bases from V and 0 bases from J, with 12 bases in between. This CDR3 has 15 residues. The chain's CDR3 is CASSSGQRLNTEAFF. In DNA, the CDR3 is TGCGCCAGCAGCTCTGGACAGCGACTGAACACTGAAGCTTTCTTT.

CDR3 coding DNA: TGTGCCAGCAGTCTCAGGCCCGCTATAGCGGGAGAAAGCGAGCAGTACTTC. It yields the protein CASSLRPAIAGESEQYF. The chain employs TRBV27 and TRBJ2-7, with TRBD2 matching over 9 bases. The CDR3 runs to 17 residues. The V gene end was trimmed by 5 bases and the J gene end by 6 bases; junction bases not matched to a gene: 17. In germline, CDR1 is MNHEY, CDR2 SMNVEV (reference sequence).

This clone was detected only once. CDR3 sequence reads: CAIGGLGGGEQYF. CDR3 bases: TGTGCCATCGGGGGACTAGGGGGTGGCGAGCAGTACTTC. The chain is built from TRBV10-3 and TRBJ2-7, with 8 positions matching TRBD2. With 8 bases clipped from V and 6 bases from J, the junction kept 9 bases outside the gene matches. The CDR3 runs 13 residues. Looked up from germline, CDR1 is ENHRY and CDR2 is SYGVKD.

This clone appeared a single time. The DNA of the CDR3 is TGTGCCTGGAGCCTGGGTAGCGGGAGCCAGATTCAGTATTTT. Protein: CAWSLGSGSQIQYF. This sequence joins TRBV30 and TRBJ2-3; TRBD2 matches 9 bases. Germline-derived CDR1 and CDR2 are GTSNPN and SVGIG (reference sequence). The V and J ends lost 3 bases and 12 bases, in that order; junction bases with no gene match: 13. This CDR3 spans 14 amino acids.

This clone was picked up a small number of times. The J gene is TRBJ2-1, the V gene TRBV7-6; 9 bases are shared with TRBD1. Per the germline V gene, CDR1 is SGHVS and CDR2 is FNYEAQ. CDR3 length: 15 amino acids. The V segment lost 5 bases and the J segment 9 bases; nucleotides outside the gene matches: 11. CDR3 nucleotides: TGTGCCAGCAGCCCGATATCGGGACAGGGCGGTGAGCAGTTCTTC. Translation: CASSPISGQGGEQFF.

The chain carries TRBV27 and TRBJ1-5, with 7 bases identical to TRBD1. The CDR3 has 15 residues. The ends lost 1 base at V and 5 bases at J; junction bases unmatched: 5. CDR1 is MNHEY, CDR2 SMNVEV, per germline (reference sequence). CDR3 in amino acids: CASSLFGQAYQPQHF. The CDR3 coding sequence is TGTGCCAGCAGTTTATTCGGACAGGCTTATCAGCCCCAGCATTTT.

This clone came up a few times. The genes are TRBV18 and TRBJ1-2; D gene uncertain. Germline V gene sequence: CDR1 KGHSH, CDR2 LQKENI. CDR3 length equals 14 residues. V dropped 0 bases and J dropped 5 bases, with 10 bases sitting between them. CDR3 sequence reads: CASSPPADRYGYTF. CDR3 sequence (DNA): TGTGCCAGCTCACCACCAGCGGATCGGTATGGCTACACCTTC. The entire variable domain, with the rest obtained from reference TRBV18 and TRBJ1-2, is as follows: NAGVMQNPRHLVRRRGQEARLRCSPMKGHSHVYWYRQLPEEGLKFMVYLQKENIIDESGMPKERFSAEFPKEGPSILRIQQVVRGDSAAYFCASSPPADRYGYTFGSGTRLTVV.

This clone occurred once. This chain connects TRBV28 to TRBJ1-5; weak D call: TRBD1 (5 bases). The CDR3 runs to 15 residues. The V end lost 6 bases, the J end lost 3 bases, and 15 bases lay between the germline ends. CDR1 is MDHEN and CDR2 is SYDVKM in the germline V gene. This chain's CDR3 is CASRDQGYPNQPQHF. The CDR3 DNA follows: TGTGCCAGCAGAGATCAGGGTTACCCCAATCAGCCCCAGCATTTT.

The V and J genes are TRBV28 and TRBJ2-1, with D tentatively TRBD1 (5 bases). The CDR3 runs to 14 residues. Trimming cost V 6 bases and J 9 bases, with 18 bases left between them. Germline CDR1 is MDHEN and CDR2 is SYDVKM. The CDR3 DNA reads as TGTGCCAGCAGCGGGTTTAGGGGTTTGGCTGAGCAGTTCTTC. Protein: CASSGFRGLAEQFF.

This clone was seen only a few times. V is TRBV19 and J is TRBJ2-5, with D perhaps matching TRBD1 (6 bases). Trimming pared 9 bases from V and 3 bases from J, leaving 11 bases between. The CDR3 extends over 12 amino acids. Per the germline V gene, CDR1 is LNHDA and CDR2 is SQIVND (reference sequence). The CDR3 DNA sequence: TGTGCCAGCACTGACAGGAAAGAGACCCAGTACTTC. This translates into CASTDRKETQYF.

This clone counts as medium-sized. The chain employs TRBV28 and TRBJ2-7; D is unresolved. The V end was cut by 3 bases, the J end by 3 bases, with 6 bases between. The germline gives CDR1 MDHEN, CDR2 SYDVKM. This CDR3 is 12 amino acids long. This CDR3 is CASSFQNYEQYF. CDR3 nucleotide sequence: TGTGCCAGCAGTTTTCAGAACTACGAGCAGTACTTC.

This chain connects TRBV18 to TRBJ2-7; D call uncertain. V was trimmed by 2 bases and J by 2 bases, leaving 10 bases between them. Germline V gene sequence: CDR1 KGHSH, CDR2 LQKENI. CDR3 length: 14 amino acids. Here the CDR3 reads CASSPSGSAYEQYF. In DNA, the CDR3 is TGTGCCAGCTCACCATCGGGCAGTGCCTACGAGCAGTACTTC.

The chain combines TRBV4-3 with TRBJ2-5; D tentatively reads TRBD1 or TRBD2 (6 bases each). This CDR3 is 15 amino acids long. Germline assignment: CDR1 LGHNA and CDR2 YSLEER. The V end lost 0 bases, the J end lost 5 bases, and 13 bases lay between the germline ends. This CDR3 is CASSQDFRGGETQYF. For the CDR3, the DNA is TGCGCCAGCAGCCAAGATTTTAGAGGGGGGGAGACCCAGTACTTC.

V and J are TRBV30 and TRBJ1-2; tentative D call: TRBD1 (5 bases). The CDR3 has 14 residues. Trimming took 3 bases from V and 4 from J, leaving 15 bases between them. Per the germline V gene, CDR1 is GTSNPN and CDR2 is SVGIG (reference sequence). The CDR3: CAWSGTLAAYGYTF. Written as DNA, the CDR3 is TGTGCCTGGAGCGGGACTCTAGCGGCCTATGGCTACACCTTC.

This clone was seen a single time. The V and J genes are TRBV6-5 and TRBJ1-1; D unresolved. The CDR3 is made up of 14 amino acids. V gave up 6 bases and J gave up 4 bases, with 15 bases separating them. Germline values: CDR1 MNHEY, CDR2 SVGAGI. CDR3 amino acids: CASSHSGEGTEAFF. CDR3 DNA: TGTGCCAGCAGCCACTCCGGGGAGGGCACTGAAGCTTTCTTT.

V and J are TRBV10-3 and TRBJ2-7; 9 nucleotides line up with TRBD2. J was trimmed by 5 bases and V by 6 bases; bases with no gene match: 8. The CDR3 is 14 residues long. Germline-derived CDR1 and CDR2 are ENHRY and SYGVKD. The CDR3 sequence: CAIRGSSGINEQYF. The CDR3 DNA is TGTGCCATCAGAGGGTCTAGCGGGATTAACGAGCAGTACTTC.

The gene calls are TRBV7-2 and TRBJ2-7; possible D gene TRBD2, 6 bases. Germline V gives CDR1 SGHTA, CDR2 FQGNSA. This CDR3 is 15 amino acids long. V gave up 1 base and J gave up 4 bases, with 14 bases separating them. The CDR3 sequence is CASSLVGGRQYEQYF. The CDR3 coding sequence is TGTGCCAGCAGCTTAGTGGGAGGACGACAATACGAGCAGTACTTC.

The V gene is TRBV29-1, the J gene TRBJ2-3; 16 bases agree with TRBD2. CDR3 length equals 18 residues. In germline, CDR1 is SQVTM, CDR2 ANQGSEA. The V segment lost 5 bases and the J segment 4 bases; nucleotides outside the gene matches: 12. The CDR3: CSVFGTSGRAGNADTQYF. The CDR3 region has the DNA TGCAGCGTTTTTGGGACTAGCGGGAGGGCTGGGAACGCAGATACGCAGTATTTT.

The chain uses TRBV7-6 and TRBJ2-7; 10 bases agree with TRBD1. There are 16 residues in the CDR3. The V gene's germline CDR1 is SGHVS and CDR2 FNYEAQ. The trim removed 2 bases at V and 7 bases at J, leaving 11 bases unmatched. The CDR3 coding sequence is TGTGCCAGCAGCTTATCGGCCCCGACAGGGGGCGATGAGCAGTACTTC. It yields the protein CASSLSAPTGGDEQYF. Using reference TRBV7-6 and TRBJ2-7 for the parts outside the CDR3, the full variable domain is GAGVSQSPRYKVTKRGQDVALRCDPISGHVSLYWYRQALGQGPEFLTYFNYEAQQDKSGLPNDRFSAERPEGSISTLTIQRTEQRDSAMYRCASSLSAPTGGDEQYFGPGTRLTVT.